Sequencing of this TCR beta chain was carried out in a study of T cell repertoires in cytomegalovirus infection. The wider study: Matching HLA type and CMV infection were both indicated by public TCR beta signatures. General study findings and limits: Clonotype analysis showed dominance of the ex vivo response by HLA-C-restricted CMV-specific TCR beta clonotypes.

This clonotype was found many times. Its antigen is currently unknown. Germline V gene sequence: CDR1 WSHSY, CDR2 SAAADI. With 6 bases clipped from V and 0 bases from J, the junction kept 4 bases outside the gene matches. This CDR3 region has 16 residues. MiXCR was run by TCRdb on the reads, yielding one entry per CDR3 protein. The table shows about 250,000 distinct CDR3 sequences, with roughly an eighth occurring only once. The chain is built from TRBV10-2 and TRBJ2-1, with 11 bases matching TRBD2. This receptor was obtained from a human donor in good health (CMV status not recorded). Some clones in this sample may be carry-over from other donors' samples. Sequenced input: PBMCs. CDR3 protein: CASRVSGGASYNEQFF. The CDR3 bases are TGCGCCAGCAGAGTTAGCGGGGGGGCCTCCTACAATGAGCAGTTCTTC.